The 23 T cell receptor beta chains presented below share a single source sample, sequenced in a study of post-analysis software for immune sequencing data. The authors incorporated unique molecular identifiers into the TCR beta cDNA libraries. Each CDR3 protein gets one entry after TCRdb re-called the PCR reads with MiXCR. The repertoire has around 440,000 distinct CDR3 sequences, nearly 45% of them found once; the top ten carry around 10%. Study-wide findings and caveats: The study found TRBV5-6, TRBV5-1 and TRBV20-1 among 4 or 5 TRBV segments more frequent in patients than controls.

No cognate antigen is known for these TCRs. Input material: blood. All receptors derive from a girl under 18 with multiple sclerosis.

The CDR3 sequence: CATSRRAGGKRDTQYF. The CDR3 DNA reads as TGTGCCACCAGCAGGAGGGCGGGAGGGAAACGAGATACGCAGTATTTT. This chain uses TRBV15 with TRBJ2-3, with 9 bases matching TRBD2. The CDR3 extends over 16 amino acids. The V gene's germline CDR1 is LNHNV and CDR2 YYDKDF (reference sequence). The V gene end was trimmed by 3 bases and the J gene end by 5 bases; junction bases not matched to a gene: 9.

V usage is TRBV9 and J usage is TRBJ2-3, with 13 bases matching TRBD2. CDR1 and CDR2 from the germline V gene are SGDLS and YYNGEE. The CDR3 extends over 16 amino acids. Trimming cost V 3 bases and J 6 bases; bases outside gene matches: 7. The CDR3 protein is CASSDLTSGRHDTQYF. The CDR3 DNA reads TGTGCCAGCAGCGACCTGACTAGCGGGAGGCACGATACGCAGTATTTT. The whole variable domain, filled in from reference TRBV9 and TRBJ2-3, reads DSGVTQTPKHLITATGQRVTLRCSPRSGDLSVYWYQQSLDQGLQFLIQYYNGEERAKGNILERFSAQQFPDLHSELNLSSLELGDSALYFCASSDLTSGRHDTQYFGPGTRLTVL.

The CDR3 loop reads CASRPRGGGDNSPLHF. In DNA form, the CDR3 reads TGTGCCAGCAGACCCAGGGGTGGGGGGGATAATTCACCCCTCCACTTT. This chain connects TRBV7-9 to TRBJ1-6, with D possibly being TRBD1 (6 bases). Trimming cost V 6 bases and J 5 bases, with 17 bases left between them. CDR1 is SEHNR, CDR2 FQNEAQ, per germline (reference sequence). The CDR3 extends over 16 amino acids.

This clonotype has a single count. V usage is TRBV24-1 and J usage is TRBJ2-4, with 7 bases lining up with TRBD1. Germline CDR1 and CDR2: KGHDR and SFDVKD. The V segment lost 1 base and the J segment 5 bases; nucleotides outside the gene matches: 4. The CDR3 is 15 residues long. In DNA form, the CDR3 reads TGTGCCACCAGTGATTTTTCGACAGGGCAAAACATTCAGTACTTC. It encodes CATSDFSTGQNIQYF.

This chain joins TRBV20-1 and TRBJ2-3; D is unresolved. The germline V and J ends were trimmed by 1 base and 6 bases, with 8 bases remaining between them. CDR3 length: 12 residues. Germline V lookup: CDR1 DFQATT, CDR2 SNEGSKA (reference sequence). CDR3 nucleotides: TGCAGTGCTAGAGTCCTCCCGGATACGCAGTATTTT. Translated, it gives CSARVLPDTQYF.

The table lists this clonotype with a few counts. The chain recombines TRBV7-3 with TRBJ2-6; D is unclear. The CDR3 runs 18 residues. Germline CDR1 reads SGHTA; CDR2 reads FQGTGA. The V gene lost 4 bases and the J gene lost 0 bases, with 16 bases spanning the gap. Here the CDR3 DNA reads TGTGCCAGCAGCTGGCCGGGCCGCACTTCCTCTGGGGCCAACGTCCTGACTTTC. It is translated as CASSWPGRTSSGANVLTF.

The gene calls are TRBV11-2 and TRBJ2-7; 9 bases are shared with TRBD1. Germline trimming cut 6 bases from V and 1 base from J; bases unmatched to any gene: 7. From germline, CDR1 is SGHAT and CDR2 FQNNGV. The CDR3 has 15 amino acids. This chain's CDR3 is CASSTSGTGSYEQYF. The CDR3, as DNA: TGTGCCAGCAGTACCTCCGGGACAGGGTCCTACGAGCAGTACTTC.

V is TRBV29-1 and J is TRBJ1-1; D gene ambiguous. V was clipped by 4 bases and J by 5 bases, with 20 bases between them. The length of the CDR3 is 15 residues. The V gene's germline CDR1 is SQVTM and CDR2 ANQGSEA. This CDR3 reads CSVGGLRRAGTEAFF. CDR3 in DNA: TGCAGCGTTGGAGGGCTTAGGCGCGCGGGTACTGAAGCTTTCTTT.

This chain joins TRBV2 and TRBJ2-1, with D tentatively TRBD1 (5 bases). V lost 3 bases and J lost 15, with 15 bases in between. The CDR3 length is 12 residues. Germline assignment: CDR1 SNHLY and CDR2 FYNNEI. The DNA for the CDR3 is TGTGCCAGCAGTGAGCAAGGGGATGCAGCGTTCTTC. Translated: CASSEQGDAAFF.

This chain uses TRBV20-1 with TRBJ2-2; D may be TRBD2 (5 bases). The V gene lost 3 bases and the J gene lost 2 bases, with 7 bases spanning the gap. The germline gives CDR1 DFQATT, CDR2 SNEGSKA (reference sequence). CDR3 length: 13 amino acids. In DNA form, the CDR3 reads TGCAGTGCTAGGGACTTCAACACCGGGGAGCTGTTTTTT. Encoded protein: CSARDFNTGELFF.

Only a few counts were recorded for this clonotype. The V call is TRBV28, the J call TRBJ2-5; D is tentatively TRBD1 or TRBD2 (5 bases each). The germline V gene encodes CDR1 MDHEN and CDR2 SYDVKM. Between the trimmed V and J ends, which lost 3 bases and 1 base, there was a span of 6 bases. CDR3 length equals 13 residues. CDR3 residues: CASSFGTQETQYF. The CDR3 coding sequence is TGTGCCAGCAGTTTCGGGACCCAAGAGACCCAGTACTTC.

This chain uses TRBV6-2 or TRBV6-3 with TRBJ1-2; the match to TRBD1 covers 8 bases. This CDR3 is 18 amino acids long. The V segment lost 2 bases and the J segment 1 base; nucleotides outside the gene matches: 12. CDR1 MNHEY and CDR2 SVGEGT come from the germline V gene. The CDR3 is CASSYGAWDRRDNYGYTF. Written as DNA, the CDR3 is TGTGCCAGCAGTTACGGGGCATGGGACAGGCGTGATAACTATGGCTACACCTTC.

This clonotype was counted between two and nine times. The chain is built from TRBV20-1 and TRBJ2-1; D may be TRBD1 or TRBD2 (6 bases each). The CDR3 runs 14 residues. The V end was cut by 4 bases, the J end by 5 bases, with 15 bases between. Germline assignment: CDR1 DFQATT and CDR2 SNEGSKA (reference sequence). CDR3 sequence: CSAILRRGNNEQFF. In nucleotides, the CDR3 is TGCAGTGCTATTCTGAGGAGGGGGAACAATGAGCAGTTCTTC.

The rearrangement joins TRBV12-3 or TRBV12-4 to TRBJ2-5; maybe TRBD1 (5 bases). V was clipped by 7 bases and J by 0 bases, with 12 bases between them. CDR3 length equals 14 residues. The CDR3 region has the DNA TGTGCCAGCACTACGACAGTGGACCAAGAGACCCAGTACTTC. The encoded protein is CASTTTVDQETQYF.

The rearrangement links TRBV12-3 or TRBV12-4 to TRBJ2-5; D is ambiguous. The germline V and J ends were trimmed by 3 bases and 5 bases, with 7 bases remaining between them. This CDR3 is 12 amino acids long. CDR3 amino acids: CASSFIGETQYF. In DNA, the CDR3 is TGTGCCAGCAGTTTCATCGGTGAGACCCAGTACTTC.

As concerns this clonotype: At one of its ends the junction is not consistent with the germline gene, which may arise from a read error. J is TRBJ1-2 and V is TRBV18; D is perhaps TRBD1 (5 bases). The length of the CDR3 is 13 residues. The germline gives CDR1 KGHSH, CDR2 LQKENI. CDR3 region: CASSPGTNHGYTF. The CDR3 DNA follows: TGTGCCAGCTCACCCGGGACTAACCATGGCTACACCTTC.

The V gene is TRBV20-1, the J gene TRBJ2-1; TRBD2 matches 8 bases. Germline V lookup: CDR1 DFQATT, CDR2 SNEGSKA (reference sequence). The V segment lost 7 bases and the J segment 3 bases; nucleotides outside the gene matches: 11. There are 15 residues in the CDR3. CDR3 amino acids: CSVREASGYYNEQFF. The DNA for the CDR3 is TGCAGTGTACGAGAGGCTAGCGGGTACTACAATGAGCAGTTCTTC.

V and J are TRBV20-1 and TRBJ2-3; maybe TRBD2 (5 bases). This CDR3 is 15 amino acids long. Per the germline V gene, CDR1 is DFQATT and CDR2 is SNEGSKA (reference sequence). Trimming removed 5 bases at V and 2 bases at J, with 17 bases between. In nucleotides, the CDR3 is TGCAGTGCTTCTAATCGGCGGGCTAACACAGATACGCAGTATTTT. Protein product: CSASNRRANTDTQYF.

The chain combines TRBV20-1 with TRBJ2-1; 11 bases fit TRBD2. Germline V gene sequence: CDR1 DFQATT, CDR2 SNEGSKA (reference sequence). V gave up 1 base and J gave up 1 base; unmatched junction bases: 18. CDR3 size: 21 residues. This CDR3 reads CSARVWLAGGNSVMSYNEQFF. CDR3 coding DNA: TGCAGTGCTAGAGTCTGGCTAGCGGGAGGTAATTCAGTTATGTCCTACAATGAGCAGTTCTTC.

CDR3 protein: CASRSLGGWQETQYF. The CDR3 coding sequence is TGTGCCAGCAGAAGCCTGGGGGGCTGGCAAGAGACCCAGTACTTC. The chain links TRBV6-5 to TRBJ2-5; D is tentatively TRBD1 or TRBD2 (6 bases each). This CDR3 has 15 residues. Trimming took 6 bases from V and 2 from J, leaving 16 bases between them. Germline V gene lookup returns CDR1 MNHEY and CDR2 SVGAGI.

The J gene is TRBJ2-1, the V gene TRBV28, with TRBD2 as a possible D gene (6 bases). This CDR3 spans 13 amino acids. The V end lost 2 bases, the J end lost 9 bases, and 11 bases lay between the germline ends. Germline values: CDR1 MDHEN, CDR2 SYDVKM. The CDR3: CASSLGGAPEQFF. As DNA, the CDR3 is TGTGCCAGCAGTTTAGGAGGGGCCCCTGAGCAGTTCTTC.

In nucleotides, the CDR3 is TGTGCCAGCAGGATCTCTTACGAGCAGTACTTC. Translation gives CASRISYEQYF. The chain recombines TRBV6-6 with TRBJ2-7; D unresolved. The germline CDR1 and CDR2 sequences are MNHNY and SVGAGI (reference sequence). The CDR3 extends over 11 amino acids. V lost 6 bases to trimming and J lost 4 bases, with 7 bases between them.

V and J are TRBV18 and TRBJ2-3; unclear D gene. CDR3 length: 12 amino acids. Trimming stripped 0 bases from V and 4 bases from J, with 2 bases between. Germline V gene sequence: CDR1 KGHSH, CDR2 LQKENI. CDR3 sequence (DNA): TGTGCCAGCTCACCACCGGCAGATACGCAGTATTTT. Residues: CASSPPADTQYF.